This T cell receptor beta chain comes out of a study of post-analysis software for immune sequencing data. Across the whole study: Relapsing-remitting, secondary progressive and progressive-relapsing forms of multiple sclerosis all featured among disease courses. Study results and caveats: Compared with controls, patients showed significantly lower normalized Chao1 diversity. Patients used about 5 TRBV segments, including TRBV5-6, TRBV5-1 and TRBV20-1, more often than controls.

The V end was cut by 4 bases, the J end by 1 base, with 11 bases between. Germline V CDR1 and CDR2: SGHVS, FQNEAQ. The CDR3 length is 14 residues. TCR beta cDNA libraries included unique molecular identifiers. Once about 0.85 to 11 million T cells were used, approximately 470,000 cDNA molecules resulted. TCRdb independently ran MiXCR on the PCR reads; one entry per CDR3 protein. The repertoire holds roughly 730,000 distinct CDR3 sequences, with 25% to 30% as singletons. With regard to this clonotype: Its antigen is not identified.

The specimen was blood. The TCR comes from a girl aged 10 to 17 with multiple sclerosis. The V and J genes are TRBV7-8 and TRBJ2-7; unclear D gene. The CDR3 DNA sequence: TGTGCCAGCAGCTCCAGCATGGGGTCCTACGAGCAGTACTTC. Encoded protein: CASSSSMGSYEQYF.